This T cell receptor (beta chain) was recorded in a study of response to subunit inactivated influenza vaccine. TCRdb passed the RT-PCR reads through MiXCR, listing each CDR3 protein once. The data show about 570,000 distinct CDR3 sequences, 11% seen once. The CDR3 covers 16 residues. CDR1 and CDR2 from the germline V gene are SGHRS and YFSETQ. The V gene lost 0 bases and the J gene lost 4 bases, with 17 bases spanning the gap. This clonotype came up a few times. This same sample was also taken into another study, of T cells expressing NK-cell markers. That work states: Beta-chain TCR cDNA was generated via 5'RACE template switching with UMIs. Cells sorted as CD3+CD56+NKG2C+, CD3+CD56+NKG2C- and CD3+CD56-NKG2C+ T cells supplied the TCR beta repertoires. Seropositivity for HCMV was found in most of the eight sequenced donors, with one seronegative.

The chain uses TRBV5-1 and TRBJ2-7; TRBD1 is a possible D gene (6 bases). This sequence originates from a man aged 50 to 59 who received an inactivated influenza vaccine. Sample: PBMCs from blood, taken on the day of vaccination. CDR3 sequence: CASSLAPGASLYEQYF. In DNA, the CDR3 is TGCGCCAGCAGCTTGGCCCCAGGGGCTTCTCTATACGAGCAGTACTTC.